The 18 T cell receptor beta chains given below trace back to one sample, sequenced in a study of shared clonotypes between healthy human individuals (dated by TCRdb to 2018 to 2020). The library was obtained by the immunoSEQ multiplex PCR assay. This is the immuneACCESS table as TCRdb keeps it, with only in-frame sequences that have V and J called. A part of the clones is gone; compared with another copy, unresolved V genes explain less than half, and the rest is unexplained. This sample is represented by roughly 2.5 million clones; roughly nine tenths of them were singletons. Clones ranked in the top ten supply 0.11% to 0.15% of the sample. The material sequenced was naive CD4+ T cells sorted from blood. The label giving this sample's cell subset or site can be read as: CD45RA+ positively selected. The receptors were gathered from a man between 18 and 35 years old in good health.

The rearrangement joins TRBV5-1 to TRBJ2-3; D perhaps matches TRBD1 (6 bases). CDR1 and CDR2 from the germline V gene are SGHRS and YFSETQ. V was cut by 0 bases and J by 0 bases, with 11 bases left in between. The CDR3 sequence is 16 residues long. CDR3: CASSLDIQGSTDTQYF. CDR3 bases: TGCGCCAGCAGCTTGGATATACAGGGTAGCACAGATACGCAGTATTTT.

The rearrangement links TRBV11-3 to TRBJ1-3, with D unresolved. V gave up 3 bases and J gave up 3 bases, with 3 bases separating them. The CDR3 has 12 amino acids. From germline, CDR1 is SGHNT and CDR2 YENEEA. The CDR3 sequence: CASSLGGNTIYF. CDR3 coding DNA: TGTGCCAGCAGCTTGGGTGGAAACACCATATATTTT.

Note on this clone: Within the sample, other DNA sequences also encode this same CDR3. The chain uses TRBV7-2 and TRBJ2-7; 9 positions agree with TRBD2. From germline, CDR1 is SGHTA and CDR2 FQGNSA. Losses at the gene ends were 5 bases for V and 6 bases for J; bases not matched to a gene: 8. The CDR3 is 14 amino acids. CDR3 bases: TGTGCCAGCAGCCTAGGTCTAGCGGGGACCGAGCAGTACTTC. As protein: CASSLGLAGTEQYF.

The V call is TRBV4-3, the J call TRBJ2-2; D gene ambiguous. Germline CDR1 LGHNA, CDR2 YSLEER. The CDR3 totals 13 residues. V dropped 0 bases and J dropped 8 bases, with 7 bases sitting between them. The CDR3 sequence: CASSQELSGELFF. The CDR3 DNA sequence: TGCGCCAGCAGCCAAGAACTTTCGGGGGAGCTGTTTTTT.

The chain combines TRBV2 with TRBJ1-6; TRBD1 agrees at 7 bases. CDR1 and CDR2 (germline): SNHLY, FYNNEI. V shed 2 bases and J 4 bases; nucleotides not matched to a gene: 5. The CDR3 spans 16 residues. The CDR3 spells CASSERGQGYNSPLHF. The CDR3 nucleotides read TGTGCCAGCAGTGAAAGGGGGCAGGGTTATAATTCACCCCTCCACTTT.

The chain uses TRBV7-9 and TRBJ2-5; TRBD1 might be the D (6 bases). Germline V gives CDR1 SEHNR, CDR2 FQNEAQ (reference sequence). This CDR3 has 13 amino acids. V lost 6 bases and J 11 bases, leaving 19 bases between the germline ends. The CDR3 spells CASRITPGAEQYF. CDR3 DNA: TGTGCCAGCAGGATTACCCCAGGGGCTGAGCAGTACTTC.

The chain recombines TRBV7-2 with TRBJ2-5; possible D gene TRBD2, 6 bases. This CDR3 has 13 amino acids. Germline V gives CDR1 SGHTA, CDR2 FQGNSA. V gave up 5 bases and J gave up 7 bases, with 14 bases separating them. The CDR3 DNA is TGTGCCAGCAGCCGCGGGGCCGCGGGGACCCAGTACTTC. Translated, it gives CASSRGAAGTQYF.

The chain carries TRBV10-3 and TRBJ1-3; D perhaps matches TRBD1 (6 bases). The CDR3 totals 12 residues. Looked up from germline, CDR1 is ENHRY and CDR2 is SYGVKD. V was clipped by 10 bases and J by 3 bases, with 10 bases between them. DNA for the CDR3: TGTGCCACACAGGGAGATGGAAACACCATATATTTT. This gives the protein CATQGDGNTIYF.

This sequence joins TRBV19 and TRBJ1-6, with 9 bases that match TRBD1. J gave up 5 bases and V 7 bases, and 6 bases lay outside the gene matches. Per germline, CDR1 LNHDA and CDR2 SQIVND (reference sequence). The CDR3 totals 15 residues. CDR3 loop: CASKDRGSDNSPLHF. In nucleotides, the CDR3 is TGTGCCAGTAAGGACAGGGGATCGGATAATTCACCCCTCCACTTT.

A note on this clone: At the DNA level, this CDR3 is encoded by other sequences in the same sample as well. The rearrangement uses TRBV30 and TRBJ2-6; no clear D gene. Between the trimmed V and J ends, which lost 2 bases and 3 bases, there was a span of 2 bases. Per the germline V gene, CDR1 is GTSNPN and CDR2 is SVGIG (reference sequence). This CDR3 spans 12 amino acids. The CDR3 loop is CAWSLGANVLTF. The CDR3 DNA reads TGTGCCTGGAGTCTTGGGGCCAACGTCCTGACTTTC.

The rearrangement uses TRBV7-9 and TRBJ2-5; D unclear. The germline gives CDR1 SEHNR, CDR2 FQNEAQ (reference sequence). Trimming left V 4 bases short and J 5 bases short, with 11 bases between. The CDR3 has 13 residues. The chain's CDR3 is CASSSNGGETQYF. The CDR3 DNA reads TGTGCCAGCAGCTCAAACGGTGGGGAGACCCAGTACTTC.

This clone was seen a handful of times. The chain joins TRBV11-2 to TRBJ1-1; D is undetermined. This CDR3 has 14 residues. Germline V lookup: CDR1 SGHAT, CDR2 FQNNGV. Trimming pared 0 bases from V and 7 bases from J, leaving 12 bases between. CDR3 residues: CASSLEGIIGEAFF. The CDR3 nucleotides are TGTGCCAGCAGCTTAGAGGGGATAATAGGTGAAGCTTTCTTT.

This clone turned up a few times. The sample has other DNA sequences that encode this CDR3 too. The rearrangement uses TRBV19 and TRBJ2-2; 8 bases are a match to TRBD1. This CDR3 region has 13 residues. Germline V gene lookup returns CDR1 LNHDA and CDR2 SQIVND (reference sequence). V was clipped by 6 bases and J by 5 bases; unmatched bases: 2. In DNA form, the CDR3 reads TGTGCCAGTAGCAGACAGGGGACCGGGGAGCTGTTTTTT. Translation gives CASSRQGTGELFF. Together with reference TRBV19 and TRBJ2-2, the CDR3 gives the full variable domain: DGGITQSPKYLFRKEGQNVTLSCEQNLNHDAMYWYRQDPGQGLRLIYYSQIVNDFQKGDIAEGYSVSREKKESFPLTVTSAQKNPTAFYLCASSRQGTGELFFGEGSRLTVL.

V and J are TRBV5-4 and TRBJ2-2; TRBD2 is a possible D gene (6 bases). Trimming took 0 bases from V and 0 from J, leaving 9 bases between them. The germline CDR1 and CDR2 sequences are SGHNT and YYREEE (reference sequence). CDR3 length equals 16 residues. CDR3 protein: CASSLAGVSNTGELFF. The CDR3 nucleotides are TGTGCCAGCAGCTTGGCGGGGGTATCGAACACCGGGGAGCTGTTTTTT.

The rearrangement links TRBV2 to TRBJ1-6, with D tentatively TRBD1 (5 bases). Germline assignment: CDR1 SNHLY and CDR2 FYNNEI. The CDR3 runs to 14 residues. V was pared by 6 bases and J by 7 bases, with 13 bases between. CDR3 in amino acids: CASRVGGLNSPLHF. The DNA for the CDR3 is TGTGCCAGCAGGGTCGGGGGTCTCAATTCACCCCTCCACTTT.

The genes are TRBV2 and TRBJ2-5; D is perhaps TRBD1 (6 bases). In germline, CDR1 is SNHLY, CDR2 FYNNEI. This CDR3 contains 14 residues. The V and J ends lost 6 bases and 4 bases respectively, with 15 bases between them. The CDR3 coding sequence is TGTGCCAGCAGGGGTACAGGGACGGGAGAGACCCAGTACTTC. Translated, it gives CASRGTGTGETQYF. Based on the CDR3 plus reference TRBV2 and TRBJ2-5, the full variable domain is EPEVTQTPSHQVTQMGQEVILRCVPISNHLYFYWYRQILGQKVEFLVSFYNNEISEKSEIFDDQFSVERPDGSNFTLKIRSTKLEDSAMYFCASRGTGTGETQYFGPGTRLLVL.

This clone was detected only once. The J gene is TRBJ2-5, the V gene TRBV5-4; perhaps TRBD2 as D (5 bases). The V and J ends lost 2 bases and 5 bases respectively, with 13 bases between them. The CDR3 is 14 residues long. Germline V lookup: CDR1 SGHNT, CDR2 YYREEE (reference sequence). In DNA, the CDR3 is TGTGCCAGCAGCTTAACCGGGGTCAGGGAGACCCAGTACTTC. Residues: CASSLTGVRETQYF.

This chain connects TRBV6-5 to TRBJ2-7; TRBD1 matches at 8 bases. CDR1 and CDR2 from the germline V gene are MNHEY and SVGAGI. There are 13 residues in the CDR3. V lost 5 bases to trimming and J lost 5 bases; unmatched junction nucleotides: 5. CDR3 DNA sequence: TGTGCCAGCAGTAGGACAGGGCCCCACGAGCAGTACTTC. Translated, it gives CASSRTGPHEQYF.